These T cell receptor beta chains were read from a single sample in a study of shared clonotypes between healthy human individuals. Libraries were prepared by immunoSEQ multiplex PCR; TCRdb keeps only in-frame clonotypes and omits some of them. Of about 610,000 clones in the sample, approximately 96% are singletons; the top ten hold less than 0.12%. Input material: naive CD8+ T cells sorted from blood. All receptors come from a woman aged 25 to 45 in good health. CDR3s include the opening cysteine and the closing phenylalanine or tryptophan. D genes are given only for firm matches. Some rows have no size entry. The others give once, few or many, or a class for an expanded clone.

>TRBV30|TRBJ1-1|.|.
TGTGCCTGGAGTGTACCGAGCAGACGAGGGAGTGTGAACACTGAAGCTTTCTTT
CAWSVPSRRGSVNTEAFF
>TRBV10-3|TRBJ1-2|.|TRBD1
TGTGCCATCAATACCGGGACAGGGGAAGGCTACACCTTC
CAINTGTGEGYTF
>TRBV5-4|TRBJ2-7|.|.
TGTGCCAGCAGTCAAGACTCCGAGCAGTACTTC
CASSQDSEQYF
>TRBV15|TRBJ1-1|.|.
TGTGCCACCAGCAGAGATTATGACTTCTTCGGCACTGAAGCTTTCTTT
CATSRDYDFFGTEAFF
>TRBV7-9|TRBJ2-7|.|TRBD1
TGTGCCAGCAGCTTAGCGACAGGGGAGCTCCACGAGCAGTACTTC
CASSLATGELHEQYF
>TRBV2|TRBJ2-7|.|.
TGTGCCAGCAGTGAAGAGCGGAGGCTCTACGAGCAGTACTTC
CASSEERRLYEQYF
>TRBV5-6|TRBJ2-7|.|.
TGTGCCAGCAGCTTTTCCCTAGCCGGAACCTACGAGCAGTACTTC
CASSFSLAGTYEQYF
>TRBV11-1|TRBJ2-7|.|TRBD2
TGTGCCAGCAGCGTCCTAGCGGGGGGGATGACCTACGAGCAGTACTTC
CASSVLAGGMTYEQYF
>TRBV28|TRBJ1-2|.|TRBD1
TGTGCCAGCATTAAAACCTCCGGGACAGGGTATGGCTACACCTTC
CASIKTSGTGYGYTF
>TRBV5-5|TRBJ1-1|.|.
TGTGCCAGCAGCTTGGACACCCTGTGGACTGAAGCTTTCTTT
CASSLDTLWTEAFF
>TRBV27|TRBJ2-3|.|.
TGTGCCAGCAGTTTCTCCACAGGGAGGACAGATACGCAGTATTTT
CASSFSTGRTDTQYF
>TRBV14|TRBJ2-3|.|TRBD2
TGTGCCAGCAGCCAACTTTCGGCTAGCGGGACAGATACGCAGTATTTT
CASSQLSASGTDTQYF
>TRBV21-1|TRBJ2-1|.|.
TGTGCCAGCAGCAAAGAAGGGGGGACACTATACAATGAGCAGTTCTTC
CASSKEGGTLYNEQFF
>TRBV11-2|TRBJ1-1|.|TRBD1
TGTGCCAGCAGGGACAGGTGGGACACTGAAGCTTTCTTT
CASRDRWDTEAFF
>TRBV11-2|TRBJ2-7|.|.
TGTGCCAGCAGCTTAGTACTGTCCCCCGAGCAGTACTTC
CASSLVLSPEQYF
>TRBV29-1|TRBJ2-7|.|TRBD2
TGCAGCGTCTCACTAGCGGGAGGGCCCTACGAGCAGTACTTC
CSVSLAGGPYEQYF
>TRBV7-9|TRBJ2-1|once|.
TGTGCCAGCACACTCAGGGAGGGGGTCTACAATGAGCAGTTCTTC
CASTLREGVYNEQFF
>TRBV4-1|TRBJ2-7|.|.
TGCGCCAGCAGCCAAGACAGGGGCCCCTACGAGCAGTACTTC
CASSQDRGPYEQYF
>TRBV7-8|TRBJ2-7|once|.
TGTGCCAGCAGCTTTACGAACGAGCAGTACTTC
CASSFTNEQYF
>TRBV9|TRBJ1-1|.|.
TGTGCCAGCAGCGTAGGGGACGGGCTGAACACTGAAGCTTTCTTT
CASSVGDGLNTEAFF
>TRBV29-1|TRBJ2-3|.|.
TGCAGCGTCCCTTGGGGGAGCACAGATACGCAGTATTTT
CSVPWGSTDTQYF
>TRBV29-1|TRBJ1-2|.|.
TGCAGCGTTGAAGACAGTTCTAACTATGGCTACACCTTC
CSVEDSSNYGYTF
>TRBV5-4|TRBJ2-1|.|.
TGTGCCAGCAGCTTGGGGACAGAATACAATGAGCAGTTCTTC
CASSLGTEYNEQFF
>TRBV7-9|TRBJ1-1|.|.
TGTGCCAGCGGAGTGAACACTGAAGCTTTCTTT
CASGVNTEAFF
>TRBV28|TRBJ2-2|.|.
TGTGCCTCCACCCCCTATCGGTCCGGGGAGCTGTTTTTT
CASTPYRSGELFF
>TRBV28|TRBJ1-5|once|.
TGTGCCAGCAGCATAGGAGTGGGGCGGGGACTAAGCAATCAGCCCCAGCATTTT
CASSIGVGRGLSNQPQHF
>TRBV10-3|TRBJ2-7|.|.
TGTGCCATCAGTCCCAGCAGTACAGGGAGTTCCTACGAGCAGTACTTC
CAISPSSTGSSYEQYF
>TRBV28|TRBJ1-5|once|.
TGTGCCAGCAGTTTATGGCCGGGAATGGGCAATCAGCCCCAGCATTTT
CASSLWPGMGNQPQHF
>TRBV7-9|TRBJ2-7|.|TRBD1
TGTGCCAGCAGCTCTTGGACAGGGGGCTCCTACGAGCAGTACTTC
CASSSWTGGSYEQYF
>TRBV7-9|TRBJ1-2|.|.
TGTGCCAGCAGCTTAAGGAGGGATGGCTACACCTTC
CASSLRRDGYTF
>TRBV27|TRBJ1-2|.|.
TGTGCCAGCAGTTCGACAGGAAGCTATGGCTACACCTTC
CASSSTGSYGYTF
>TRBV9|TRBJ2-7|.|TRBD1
TGTGCCAGCAGCGTAGGACAGGGCCACTCCTACGAGCAGTACTTC
CASSVGQGHSYEQYF
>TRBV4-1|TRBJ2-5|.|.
TGCGCCAGCAGCCAAGGGGCAGGAGTATACCAAGAGACCCAGTACTTC
CASSQGAGVYQETQYF
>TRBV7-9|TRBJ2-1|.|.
TGTGCCAGCAGTTTTTCTAGCGCCACTAACAATGAGCAGTTCTTC
CASSFSSATNNEQFF
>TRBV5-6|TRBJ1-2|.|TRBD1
TGTGCCAGCAGCCCGCAGGGGGGGTATGGCTACACCTTC
CASSPQGGYGYTF
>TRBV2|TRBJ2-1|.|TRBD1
TGTGCCAGCAGTGTAGGACAGGGCTACAATGAGCAGTTCTTC
CASSVGQGYNEQFF
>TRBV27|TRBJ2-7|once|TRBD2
TGTGCCAGCAGAGCAGCCGGGACTATTCCCTACGAGCAGTACTTC
CASRAAGTIPYEQYF
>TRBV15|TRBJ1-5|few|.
TGTGCCACCAGCAGAGTCAATCAGCCCCAGCATTTT
CATSRVNQPQHF
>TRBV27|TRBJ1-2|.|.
TGTGCCAGCAGTCCCCCCCTGCAGAACCCGGGCGGCTATGGCTACACCTTC
CASSPPLQNPGGYGYTF
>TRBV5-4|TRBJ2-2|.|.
TGTGCCAGCAGCCCCCGGGACTCATCCCCCGGGGAGCTGTTTTTT
CASSPRDSSPGELFF
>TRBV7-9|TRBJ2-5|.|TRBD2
TGTGCCAGCAGCATGCAAGCGGGAGAGGCAGAGACCCAGTACTTC
CASSMQAGEAETQYF
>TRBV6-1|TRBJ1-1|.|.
TGTGCCAGCAGTGAATTCCAGGGCATGAACACTGAAGCTTTCTTT
CASSEFQGMNTEAFF
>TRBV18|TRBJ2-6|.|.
TGTGCCAGCTCACCATGGGACAACTCCCCACTTAACTCTGGGGCCAACGTCCTGACTTTC
CASSPWDNSPLNSGANVLTF
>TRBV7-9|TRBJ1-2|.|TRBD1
TGTGCCAGCAGCTTAGGGACAGGGACGTATGGCTACACCTTC
CASSLGTGTYGYTF
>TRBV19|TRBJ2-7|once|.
TGTGCCAGTAGCTCGGACGTCAGTCCCTACGAGCAGTACTTC
CASSSDVSPYEQYF
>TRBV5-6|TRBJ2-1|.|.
TGTGCCAGCAGCTCGGTGAGGCTCAACAATGAGCAGTTCTTC
CASSSVRLNNEQFF
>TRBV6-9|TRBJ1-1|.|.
TGTGCCAGCAGTTCCACCCTGACCAACACTGAAGCTTTCTTT
CASSSTLTNTEAFF
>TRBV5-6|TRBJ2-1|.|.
TGTGCCAGCAGCGGGGGCTCCTACAATGAGCAGTTCTTC
CASSGGSYNEQFF
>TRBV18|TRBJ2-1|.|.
TGTGCCAGCTCACTAGACGTTTCCAATGAGCAGTTCTTC
CASSLDVSNEQFF
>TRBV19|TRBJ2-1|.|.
TGTGCCAGTAGAATACAGGGAGGGCCCTACAATGAGCAGTTCTTC
CASRIQGGPYNEQFF
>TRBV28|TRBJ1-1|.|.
TGTGCCAGCAGTTCAGGGTACACTGAAGCTTTCTTT
CASSSGYTEAFF
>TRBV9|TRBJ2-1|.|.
TGTGCCAGCAGCGTAGAAAAGGATCCCTACAATGAGCAGTTCTTC
CASSVEKDPYNEQFF
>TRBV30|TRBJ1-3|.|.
TGTGCCTGGAGTGTACGCCGGGAGTTCTTTCGAAACACCATATATTTT
CAWSVRREFFRNTIYF
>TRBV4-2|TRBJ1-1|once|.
TGTGCCAGCAGCCCACTAGGTGCAGGTCTAGGGTTGAACACTGAAGCTTTCTTT
CASSPLGAGLGLNTEAFF
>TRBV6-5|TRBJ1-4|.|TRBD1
TGTGCCAGCAGTTACTCCCGGACAGGGTCAGGGGAAAAACTGTTTTTT
CASSYSRTGSGEKLFF